The clone carrying this T cell receptor (beta chain) was recorded many times. TCRdb ran MiXCR on the 5' RACE reads and lists one entry per CDR3 protein. Of roughly 39,000 distinct CDR3 sequences listed, roughly 2.5% are singletons. This entry belongs to a study of CD8 T cells in ankylosing spondylitis. This CDR3 has 16 amino acids. Germline V CDR1 and CDR2: SGDLS, YYNGEE. V gave up 1 base and J gave up 8 bases; unmatched junction bases: 12. This sequence originates from a male donor with ankylosing spondylitis or in good health (not recorded which). This chain uses TRBV9 with TRBJ2-1; 7 bases match TRBD2. Sequenced input: blood, either unsorted or a sorted T cell fraction (not recorded which). CDR3 sequence: CASSVSGSSGQDEQFF. The CDR3 bases are TGTGCCAGCAGCGTATCGGGAAGTAGCGGGCAGGATGAGCAGTTCTTC.